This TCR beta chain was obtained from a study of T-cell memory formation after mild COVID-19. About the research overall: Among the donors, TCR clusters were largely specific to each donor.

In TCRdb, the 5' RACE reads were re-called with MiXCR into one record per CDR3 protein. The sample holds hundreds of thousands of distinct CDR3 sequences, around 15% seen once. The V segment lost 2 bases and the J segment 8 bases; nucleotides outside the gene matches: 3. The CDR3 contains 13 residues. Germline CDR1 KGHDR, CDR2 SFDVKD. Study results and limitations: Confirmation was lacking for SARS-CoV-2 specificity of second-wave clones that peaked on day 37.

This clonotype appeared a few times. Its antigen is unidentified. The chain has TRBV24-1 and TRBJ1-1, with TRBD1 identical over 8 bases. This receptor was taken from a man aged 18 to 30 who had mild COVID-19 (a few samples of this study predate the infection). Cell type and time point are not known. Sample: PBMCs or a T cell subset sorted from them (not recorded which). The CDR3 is CATSDSRTGEAFF. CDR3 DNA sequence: TGTGCCACCAGTGATTCTCGGACAGGGGAAGCTTTCTTT.